The clone carrying this T cell receptor (beta chain) was seen many times. Its antigen remains unknown. The sample belongs to a study of blood T cells in healthy people across ages. A second PCR, run for about 6 to 11 cycles, used a sample-barcoded 5' primer plus a J-beta primer mix. Using its own MiXCR run on the 5' RACE reads, TCRdb lists one record per CDR3 protein. The table has 630,000 or so distinct CDR3 sequences, 25% to 30% seen once. Whole-study findings and limits: The fall in TCR beta diversity per million T cells was roughly linear with age.

The V and J ends lost 4 bases and 4 bases respectively, with 11 bases between them. The germline gives CDR1 SGHTA, CDR2 FQGNSA. The CDR3 sequence is 13 residues long. This TCR derives from a woman of 80 years or more in good health. Material for sequencing was blood. The V and J genes are TRBV7-2 and TRBJ2-7; possible D gene TRBD2, 5 bases. The DNA for the CDR3 is TGTGCCAGCAGCTGGTTCGAGGGTTACGAGCAGTACTTC. It specifies CASSWFEGYEQYF.